A selection of T cell receptor beta chains follows, all from one sample in a study of blood T cell repertoires in COVID-19. Measured with immunoSEQ multiplex PCR; TCRdb has only the in-frame clones, and not every one. The table shows 120,000 to 150,000 clones, with roughly 82% occurring only once. Input material: peripheral blood. The receptors shown here come from a human donor in a cohort sampled during active COVID-19. Both conserved end residues are part of each CDR3. D genes are given only for firm matches. Only some rows state a clone size, as once, few, many or a class for expanded clones.

abundance	v_gene	j_gene	d_gene	CDR3aa	CDR3nt
-	TRBV11-3	TRBJ2-5	-	CASSPGGLGGETQYF	TGTGCCAGCAGCCCGGGGGGCCTCGGCGGAGAGACCCAGTACTTC
-	TRBV7-9	TRBJ1-2	TRBD1	CASINVRRGRGGYTF	TGTGCCAGCATCAACGTAAGGAGGGGGCGCGGAGGCTACACCTTC
-	TRBV28	TRBJ1-4	-	CASSSGVEKLFF	TGTGCCAGCAGTTCAGGGGTAGAAAAACTGTTTTTT
once	TRBV30	TRBJ1-4	TRBD1	CAWSVLSGGGEKLFF	TGTGCCTGGAGTGTACTTTCAGGGGGTGGTGAAAAACTGTTTTTT
-	TRBV19	TRBJ2-3	TRBD1	CASTIGQGGTDTQYF	TGTGCCAGTACCATAGGGCAGGGGGGCACAGATACGCAGTATTTT
-	TRBV6-1	TRBJ1-5	-	CASSEAFSSSNQPQHF	TGTGCCAGCAGTGAAGCGTTCTCTTCTAGCAATCAGCCCCAGCATTTT
-	TRBV19	TRBJ1-4	TRBD1	CASKTTGTEFEKLFF	TGTGCCAGTAAGACTACCGGGACAGAATTCGAAAAACTGTTTTTT
-	TRBV5-1	TRBJ1-3	-	CASSLEEGAGNTIYF	TGCGCCAGCAGCTTGGAGGAGGGAGCTGGAAACACCATATATTTT
-	TRBV2	TRBJ1-4	-	CASRGVQFNEKLFF	TGTGCCAGCCGGGGGGTGCAGTTTAATGAAAAACTGTTTTTT
-	TRBV28	TRBJ2-7	-	CASSSPQGVYEQYF	TGTGCCAGCAGCTCCCCCCAGGGTGTCTACGAGCAGTACTTC
-	TRBV25-1	TRBJ1-2	-	CASSGRVSGNYGYTF	TGTGCCAGCAGTGGCAGGGTTTCTGGCAACTATGGCTACACCTTC
once	TRBV29-1	TRBJ2-5	TRBD1	CSVEDTGTGGLVSRETQYF	TGCAGCGTTGAAGATACCGGGACAGGAGGTTTGGTATCCCGGGAGACCCAGTACTTC
once	TRBV6-6	TRBJ1-5	TRBD1	CASSKGQGVGQPQHF	TGTGCCAGCAGCAAAGGACAGGGGGTTGGTCAGCCCCAGCATTTT
-	TRBV4-2	TRBJ1-6	-	CASSQDQRGSNSPLHF	TGTGCCAGCAGCCAAGATCAAAGGGGGAGTAATTCACCCCTCCACTTT
once	TRBV18	TRBJ2-5	TRBD2	CASSSSWRGEETQYF	TGTGCCAGCTCATCGTCTTGGCGGGGGGAGGAGACCCAGTACTTC
-	TRBV10-3	TRBJ2-7	TRBD1	CASWTGGSYEQYF	TGTGCCAGCTGGACAGGGGGCTCCTACGAGCAGTACTTC
-	TRBV29-1	TRBJ1-1	-	CSVEQGLNTEAFF	TGCAGCGTTGAACAGGGGTTGAACACTGAAGCTTTCTTT
few	TRBV7-2	TRBJ1-3	-	CASSLGPGNSGNTIYF	TGTGCCAGCAGCTTAGGTCCAGGGAATTCTGGAAACACCATATATTTT
few	TRBV6-5	TRBJ1-2	TRBD1	CASRIRDREGYTF	TGTGCCAGCAGGATCCGGGACAGAGAGGGCTACACCTTC
-	TRBV5-1	TRBJ1-1	-	CASSPGGTEAFF	TGCGCCAGCAGCCCGGGGGGCACTGAAGCTTTCTTT
-	TRBV7-9	TRBJ1-3	TRBD1	CASSLALGQGAFPGNTIYF	TGTGCCAGCAGCTTAGCTCTTGGACAGGGGGCTTTCCCTGGAAACACCATATATTTT
-	TRBV6-5	TRBJ2-5	TRBD2	CASSTPTSGAKTQYF	TGTGCCAGCAGTACTCCGACTAGCGGGGCAAAGACCCAGTACTTC
-	TRBV6-1	TRBJ2-1	-	CASSEGNRVNNEQFF	TGTGCCAGCAGTGAGGGGAACAGGGTTAACAATGAGCAGTTCTTC
few	TRBV19	TRBJ1-1	-	CASSISRGNTEAFF	TGTGCCAGTAGTATTAGTAGGGGGAACACTGAAGCTTTCTTT
once	TRBV7-9	TRBJ2-7	-	CASSLASHEQYF	TGTGCCAGCAGCTTAGCTAGTCACGAGCAGTACTTC
once	TRBV7-2	TRBJ1-2	-	CASSPGRAGDGYTF	TGTGCCAGCAGCCCAGGTCGGGCGGGGGACGGCTACACCTTC
-	TRBV2	TRBJ2-2	-	CASSGGVVSGELFF	TGTGCCAGCAGTGGGGGGGTCGTCTCCGGGGAGCTGTTTTTT